This T cell receptor beta chain was profiled in a study of post-analysis software for immune sequencing data. Background on the study: Both relapsing-remitting and secondary progressive multiple sclerosis featured among the disease courses, as did progressive-relapsing multiple sclerosis.

Comment on this clonotype: Its antigen is still unknown.

Incorporated into the TCR beta cDNA libraries were unique molecular identifiers, which served to reduce PCR and sequencing biases. cDNA molecules numbering roughly 0.5 million came from roughly 1.1 to 9.2 million T cells. TCRdb re-called the PCR reads through MiXCR, storing one row per CDR3 protein. This table has 700,000 to 900,000 distinct CDR3 sequences, 46% appearing once. The CDR3 is 15 amino acids. J gave up 5 bases and V 5 bases, and 7 bases lay outside the gene matches. Germline V lookup: CDR1 LNHDA, CDR2 SQIVND (reference sequence). Points from the study as a whole: Relative to controls, patients had 4 or 5 TRBV segments at higher frequency, with TRBV5-6, TRBV5-1 and TRBV20-1 among these. Analysis by F measure revealed that same-batch samples clustered strongly together. Normalized Chao1 diversity was significantly lower in multiple sclerosis patients than in controls.

This clonotype was obtained from a girl between 10 and 17 years old with multiple sclerosis. Sequenced material: blood. The chain is built from TRBV19 and TRBJ2-1; TRBD1 aligns across 9 bases. CDR3 bases: TGTGCCAGTAGTCTACAGGGGGCGAGTAACAATGAGCAGTTCTTC. Translation: CASSLQGASNNEQFF. Looking up the rest from reference TRBV19 and TRBJ2-1 gives the full variable domain: DGGITQSPKYLFRKEGQNVTLSCEQNLNHDAMYWYRQDPGQGLRLIYYSQIVNDFQKGDIAEGYSVSREKKESFPLTVTSAQKNPTAFYLCASSLQGASNNEQFFGPGTRLTVL.